The clone carrying this TCR beta chain was counted ten times or more. The antigen is not known. This CDR3 has 14 residues. V shed 3 bases, J shed 7 bases, and the junction held 1 base outside the gene matches. Three rounds of nested PCR, following a modified ARM-PCR protocol, produced the TCRbeta library. TCRdb recomputed calls from the multiplex PCR reads with MiXCR, one row per CDR3 protein. The sample yields roughly 120,000 distinct CDR3 sequences, 60% to 65% seen once. The data were obtained in a study of tumor and adjacent non-tumor tissue in lung cancer. Background on the study: On average, productive TCRbeta reads reached about 4.17 million per sample.

Whole-study results and caveats: Significantly higher TCR diversity was found in tumor than normal lung.

The template was RNA from unsorted bulk tissue. The normal lung tissue was taken more than 3 cm from the tumor edge. This sequence joins TRBV12-3 or TRBV12-4 and TRBJ2-1; 12 bases align to TRBD2. This clonotype was obtained from a man aged 55 to 69 with non-small cell lung cancer. What was sequenced was distant non-tumor lung tissue. CDR3 in DNA: TGTGCCAGCAGTTTGACTAGCGGGAGTAATGAGCAGTTCTTC. Its protein is CASSLTSGSNEQFF.